Shown below are 10 T cell receptor beta chains from a single sample sequenced in a study of blood T cell repertoires in COVID-19. The assay was immunoSEQ multiplex PCR, and TCRdb's table has in-frame clones only and misses some. The sample holds about 230,000 clones, over 85% seen once. Material: PBMCs or T cells enriched from blood (not recorded which). The receptors come from a woman aged 25 to 45 with acute COVID-19.

This clone showed up just once. The chain employs TRBV15 and TRBJ1-6; 10 bases agree with TRBD1. The germline V gene has CDR1 LNHNV and CDR2 YYDKDF (reference sequence). The V and J ends lost 5 bases and 7 bases, in that order; junction bases with no gene match: 8. CDR3 size: 16 residues. CDR3 protein: CATSPRVTGGNSPLHF. The CDR3 coding sequence is TGTGCCACCAGCCCCCGGGTGACAGGGGGCAATTCACCCCTCCACTTT. The complete variable domain, with remaining parts taken from reference TRBV15 and TRBJ1-6, reads DAMVIQNPRYQVTQFGKPVTLSCSQTLNHNVMYWYQQKSSQAPKLLFHYYDKDFNNEADTPDNFQSRRPNTSFCFLDIRSPGLGDTAMYLCATSPRVTGGNSPLHFGNGTRLTVT.

This sequence joins TRBV5-1 and TRBJ1-3; no clear D. The CDR3 length is 15 residues. Looked up from germline, CDR1 is SGHRS and CDR2 is YFSETQ. The V end lost 3 bases, the J end lost 4 bases, and 14 bases lay between the germline ends. The CDR3 region is CASSSEEEAGNTIYF. The CDR3 coding sequence is TGCGCCAGCAGCTCGGAGGAGGAGGCAGGAAACACCATATATTTT.

This chain links TRBV5-1 with TRBJ2-7; the match to TRBD1 covers 8 bases. The CDR3 runs 15 residues. Germline V gene data show CDR1 as SGHRS and CDR2 as YFSETQ. The V gene end was trimmed by 4 bases and the J gene end by 3 bases; junction bases not matched to a gene: 9. Here the CDR3 reads CASSPGQGFIYEQYF. The CDR3 region has the DNA TGCGCCAGCAGCCCCGGACAGGGCTTTATCTACGAGCAGTACTTC.

This clone showed up just once. This chain joins TRBV19 and TRBJ1-3, with 9 bases fitting TRBD1. The J segment lost 1 base and the V segment lost 3 bases, leaving 7 bases of the junction unmatched. The CDR3 spans 17 residues. The germline V gene encodes CDR1 LNHDA and CDR2 SQIVND (reference sequence). The CDR3 is CASSMFTGGASGNTIYF. The CDR3 DNA reads TGTGCCAGTAGTATGTTTACAGGGGGCGCATCTGGAAACACCATATATTTT.

This clone appeared a single time. The chain combines TRBV6-1 with TRBJ1-2; 7 nucleotides line up with TRBD1. The CDR3 totals 13 residues. V was pared by 2 bases and J by 8 bases, with 5 bases of the junction left unmatched. The germline V gene has CDR1 MNHNS and CDR2 SASEGT. The CDR3 protein is CASSEKGAGGYTF. The CDR3 coding sequence is TGTGCCAGCAGTGAAAAGGGGGCCGGGGGCTACACCTTC.

The V call is TRBV18, the J call TRBJ1-2, with D possibly TRBD1 on 6 matching bases. Germline CDR1 and CDR2: KGHSH and LQKENI. This CDR3 region has 12 residues. V lost 3 bases and J lost 10, with 12 bases in between. CDR3 loop: CASSPWGRDYTF. CDR3 coding DNA: TGTGCCAGCTCACCTTGGGGGCGAGACTACACCTTC.

In its sample, this clone was seen once. V gene TRBV18 combines with J gene TRBJ1-2; the D gene is possibly TRBD1 (6 bases). The germline CDR1 and CDR2 sequences are KGHSH and LQKENI. V lost 4 bases and J 3 bases, leaving 18 bases between the germline ends. The length of the CDR3 is 16 residues. The CDR3 region is CASSLTGTLSYYGYTF. The DNA of the CDR3 is TGTGCCAGCTCACTAACCGGGACACTTTCATACTATGGCTACACCTTC.

As DNA, the CDR3 is TGTGCCAGCAGAAGTCGCGGGGGGGATTACGAGCAGTACTTC. It codes for CASRSRGGDYEQYF. V and J are TRBV6-5 and TRBJ2-7, with 9 bases fitting TRBD2. V was clipped by 6 bases and J by 4 bases; unmatched bases: 7. The germline gives CDR1 MNHEY, CDR2 SVGAGI. CDR3 length: 14 residues.

The CDR3 DNA reads as TGTGCCTGGAGTCCAGTGAAAGATCAGCCCCAGCATTTT. It specifies CAWSPVKDQPQHF. V usage is TRBV30 and J usage is TRBJ1-5; D gene uncertain. The germline V gene has CDR1 GTSNPN and CDR2 SVGIG (reference sequence). The CDR3 consists of 13 residues. Trimming shortened V by 2 bases and J by 5 bases, and 10 bases separated the two germline ends. Full variable domain (remainder filled in from reference TRBV30 and TRBJ1-5): SQTIHQWPATLVQPVGSPLSLECTVEGTSNPNLYWYRQAAGRGLQLLFYSVGIGQISSEVPQNLSASRPQDRQFILSSKKLLLSDSGFYLCAWSPVKDQPQHFGDGTRLSIL.

The chain joins TRBV4-1 to TRBJ1-3; TRBD1 agrees at 8 bases. Trimming took 4 bases from V and 2 from J; bases not matched to a gene: 4. This CDR3 has 15 amino acids. Per germline, CDR1 MGHRA and CDR2 YSYEKL. The CDR3 reads CASSPDRGPGNTIYF. Here the CDR3 DNA reads TGCGCCAGCAGCCCTGACAGGGGACCTGGAAACACCATATATTTT.